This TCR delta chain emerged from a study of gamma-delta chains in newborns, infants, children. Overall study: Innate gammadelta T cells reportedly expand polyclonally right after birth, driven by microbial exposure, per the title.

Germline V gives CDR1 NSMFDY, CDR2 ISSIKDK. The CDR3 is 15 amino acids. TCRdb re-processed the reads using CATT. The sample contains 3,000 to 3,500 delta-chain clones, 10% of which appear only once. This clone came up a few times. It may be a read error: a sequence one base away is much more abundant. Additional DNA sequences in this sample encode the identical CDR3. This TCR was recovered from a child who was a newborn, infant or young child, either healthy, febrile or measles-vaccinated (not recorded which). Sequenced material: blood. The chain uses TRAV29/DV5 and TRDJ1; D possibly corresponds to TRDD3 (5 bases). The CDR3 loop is CAASMVPGDTDKLIF. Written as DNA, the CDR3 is TGTGCGGCAAGCATGGTCCCGGGGGACACCGATAAACTCATCTTT.